This T cell receptor (beta chain) was sequenced during a study of neoadjuvant anti-PD-1 for oral cavity cancer. Study details: Patients without progression got a fourth dose around day 43.

This CDR3 region has 15 residues. V was clipped by 6 bases and J by 7 bases; unmatched bases: 12. CDR1 is SGHAT and CDR2 is FQNNGV in the germline V gene. The time point: after neoadjuvant nivolumab, at surgical resection. Stage II-IVA oral cavity squamous cell carcinoma was new and untreated by systemic or radiation therapy. This clone was seen only once. Survey sequencing of tumors mostly used approximately 5.2 ug DNA, two replicates. Libraries were prepared by immunoSEQ multiplex PCR; TCRdb keeps only in-frame clonotypes and omits some of them. Of about 23,000 clones listed, 26% are singletons. The V and J genes are TRBV11-2 and TRBJ2-1; 7 bases fit TRBD2. The sequence came from a person aged 35-79 years with oral cavity squamous cell carcinoma. Source: tumor tissue, taken after nivolumab (anti-PD-1) treatment. As DNA, the CDR3 is TGTGCCAGCAGACAAGCGGGGAGGATTGGGAATGAGCAGTTCTTC. Its protein product is CASRQAGRIGNEQFF. Supplemented by reference TRBV11-2 and TRBJ2-1, the full variable domain reads EAGVAQSPRYKIIEKRQSVAFWCNPISGHATLYWYQQILGQGPKLLIQFQNNGVVDDSQLPKDRFSAERLKGVDSTLKIQPAKLEDSAVYLCASRQAGRIGNEQFFGPGTRLTVL.